This T cell receptor (beta chain) originates from a study of T cell responses to AZD1222 COVID-19 vaccine (dated by TCRdb to the early 2020s). Concerning the study at large: Because spike-specific TCR depth and breadth did not differ between the two schedules, AZD1222 recipients who got a second dose at roughly 4 weeks were pooled with those who got a second dose at roughly 12 weeks. A total of approximately 240 trial participants underwent TCR sequencing, of whom nearly 210 received two doses of AZD1222 and roughly 25 received two doses of the MenACWY control vaccine. Trial participants were enrolled by age into 18-55, 56-69 and 70-plus year subgroups, with about 150, 28 and 57 TCR-sequenced participants respectively. Findings and caveats that apply to the study as a whole: Nearly half of unique spike-specific TCRs reportedly recognized epitopes outside regions mutated in the B.1.351 and B.1.1.7 variants. The vaccine-associated CD4 TCRs covered the entire spike protein, and the dominant responses fell in regions 160-218 and 743-854. Participants were mostly white British and included more females than males, and it was suggested by the authors that clonal diversity may have been underestimated. No day 14 peak-response samples were available, so repertoires were characterized only after the peak T cell response. After two AZD1222 doses, spike-specific TCR breadth and depth were significantly higher than at day 0 and than in MenACWY recipients. Conclusions about previously exposed vaccinees are limited, since just 6 or 7 AZD1222 recipients were seropositive for SARS-CoV-2 at baseline. The 56-69-year group was small, and its depth increase did not reach significance, likely because of low power.

The CDR3 regions of human TCRbeta chains were analyzed by immunosequencing. The published analysis was carried out like this. Repertoire TCRs were matched against a reference library of SARS-CoV-2-specific TCRs generated with the MIRA antigen-specificity platform. Breadth was defined as the fraction of unique TCRs that were SARS-CoV-2-associated, and depth was defined as the fraction of total T cells that were SARS-CoV-2-associated. Using the MIRA data, each spike-specific TCR was mapped to the spike region that the TCR reacts to and placed in a CD4 or CD8 class. Log10-transformed breadth and depth values were compared by one-way ANOVA with Sidak's multiple comparisons tests. The clones in this table, taken by TCRdb from immuneACCESS, are in-frame only. Not every clone is retained; where verified, under half of the shortfall comes from an unresolved V gene, and the cause of the rest is unknown. V, J and clone size are taken as reported in that table, and D and trimming were inferred from the DNA itself. For this sample the table gives tens of thousands of clones, of which approximately 90% were detected only once. The biggest ten clones account for about 2.4% of the sample.

About this clone: Which antigen it targets is not known. Base-call qualities are not available, and no considerably larger clone is one nucleotide away.

This specimen's time point label, per the study, means: baseline before first vaccination. Vaccinee samples were obtained from the UK trials COV001 and COV002, which included a single-blind randomized controlled phase 2/3 trial of AZD1222 (ChAdOx1 nCoV-19) in healthy adults. For TCRbeta chain sequencing, PBMC samples from trial participants were taken at day 0 and at day 28 after the second dose. CDR1 and CDR2 were assigned from the germline V gene as MDHEN and SYDVKM. Germline trimming: 7 bases from V, 0 bases from J; junction bases outside gene matches: 11. The CDR3, from cysteine to phenylalanine, totals 16 residues. Of the read, only the CDR3 DNA is kept; its 48 bases are in frame from base 1.

The rearranged chain carries TRBV28 and TRBJ1-2, with 7 middle bases fitting TRBD1. The source material was peripheral blood, sampled on day 0 of AZD1222 vaccination. This clonotype originated in an adult in good health. The CDR3 reads CASNTGVLGANYGYTF. The DNA sequence reads TGTGCCAGCAATACAGGGGTCTTGGGAGCTAACTATGGCTACACCTTC.